A single sample gave rise to the 7 T cell receptor beta chains below, sequenced in a study of blood T cells in healthy people across ages. A sample-barcoded 5' primer and a J-beta primer mix were used in a second PCR of about 7 to 12 cycles. TCRdb redid the calling of the 5' RACE reads with MiXCR, one entry per CDR3 protein. Of around 500,000 distinct CDR3 sequences in the sample, around half were seen once. The sequencing input was blood. All receptors come from a man older than 75 in good health.

The rearrangement links TRBV20-1 to TRBJ2-1, with D possibly TRBD1 on 6 matching bases. The CDR3 runs 15 residues. Trimming stripped 5 bases from V and 7 bases from J, with 21 bases between. Germline V gene sequence: CDR1 DFQATT, CDR2 SNEGSKA (reference sequence). In nucleotides, the CDR3 is TGCAGTGCTGGGGCGGGTGGGGGCCTAGGGAATGAGCAGTTCTTC. This codes for CSAGAGGGLGNEQFF.

CDR3 bases: TGTGCCAGCAGTTACCCCGGACAGGGGGCTCGACTGGGATACTACGAGCAGTACTTC. Its protein is CASSYPGQGARLGYYEQYF. The V gene is TRBV6-5, the J gene TRBJ2-5, with 11 bases that match TRBD1. The tail of the sequence fits TRBJ2-7 better, so the J call may be wrong. The CDR3 is 19 amino acids. Germline lookup yields CDR1 MNHEY and CDR2 SVGAGI.

The chain joins TRBV12-3 or TRBV12-4 to TRBJ1-4; D unresolved. The CDR3 length is 13 residues. The V gene lost 0 bases and the J gene lost 5 bases, with 4 bases spanning the gap. This CDR3 is CASSLASNEKLFF. CDR3 nucleotides: TGTGCCAGCAGTTTAGCGTCCAATGAAAAACTGTTTTTT.

This clonotype has a handful of counts. The chain recombines TRBV7-2 with TRBJ2-1; 9 bases agree with TRBD1. The length of the CDR3 is 13 residues. V was clipped by 5 bases and J by 8 bases; unmatched bases: 4. CDR1 and CDR2 from the germline V gene are SGHTA and FQGNSA. The CDR3 DNA reads TGTGCCAGCAGCCCGGGACAGGGCGATGAGCAGTTCTTC. Residues: CASSPGQGDEQFF.

In DNA form, the CDR3 reads TGTGCCAGCAGCTCCCATCGCCGTGGCACAGAGACCCAGTACTTC. Amino acid sequence: CASSSHRRGTETQYF. V usage is TRBV6-2 or TRBV6-3 and J usage is TRBJ2-5, with unresolved D. Germline V gene lookup returns CDR1 MNHEY and CDR2 SVGEGT. This CDR3 comprises 15 residues. Trimming cost V 6 bases and J 4 bases, with 18 bases left between them.

This sequence joins TRBV7-2 and TRBJ2-1; TRBD2 matches at 8 bases. J gave up 13 bases and V 4 bases, and 15 bases lay outside the gene matches. The CDR3 has 15 residues. CDR1 and CDR2 from the germline V gene are SGHTA and FQGNSA. This chain's CDR3 is CASSSETSARETQFF. CDR3 nucleotides: TGTGCCAGCAGCTCGGAGACTAGCGCGAGGGAGACCCAGTTCTTC.

A few counts support this clonotype. The chain combines TRBV7-3 with TRBJ2-1; D not resolved. V dropped 5 bases and J dropped 5 bases, with 10 bases sitting between them. This CDR3 has 13 residues. The V gene's germline CDR1 is SGHTA and CDR2 FQGTGA. The CDR3 region has the DNA TGTGCCAGCAGCGTGGAAAGGGACAATGAGCAGTTCTTC. Amino acids: CASSVERDNEQFF.